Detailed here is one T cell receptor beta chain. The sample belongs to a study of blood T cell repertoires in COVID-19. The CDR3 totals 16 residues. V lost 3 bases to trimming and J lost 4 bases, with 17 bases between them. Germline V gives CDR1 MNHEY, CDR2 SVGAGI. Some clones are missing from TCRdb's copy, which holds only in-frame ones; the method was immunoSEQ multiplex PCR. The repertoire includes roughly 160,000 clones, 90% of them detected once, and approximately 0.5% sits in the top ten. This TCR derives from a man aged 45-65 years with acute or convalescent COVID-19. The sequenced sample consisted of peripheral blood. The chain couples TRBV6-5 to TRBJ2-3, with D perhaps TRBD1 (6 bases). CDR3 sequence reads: CASSYIGTRLADTQYF. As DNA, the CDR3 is TGTGCCAGCAGTTATATTGGGACAAGGTTGGCAGATACGCAGTATTTT.